The 9 T cell receptor beta chains below all came from one sample that was sequenced in a study of T cells in localized non-small cell lung cancer. Libraries were prepared by immunoSEQ multiplex PCR; TCRdb keeps only in-frame clonotypes and omits some of them. This table has approximately 10,000 clones, just over 90% appearing once. This specimen was peripheral blood, taken before any cancer treatment. These receptors all come from a woman aged 40-69 years with stage I squamous cell lung carcinoma.

The V call is TRBV6-5, the J call TRBJ1-5; 9 nucleotides line up with TRBD1. The J segment lost 7 bases and the V segment lost 6 bases, leaving 7 bases of the junction unmatched. The CDR3 is made up of 14 amino acids. Germline assignment: CDR1 MNHEY and CDR2 SVGAGI. The CDR3 nucleotides read TGTGCCAGCAGAATGGGACAGGGTCGCCAGCCCCAGCATTTT. The encoded protein is CASRMGQGRQPQHF.

V gene TRBV27 combines with J gene TRBJ1-2; tentatively, D is TRBD1 (6 bases). The CDR3 consists of 17 residues. With 5 bases removed from V and 8 bases from J, the gap between germline ends came to 27 bases. Germline assignment: CDR1 MNHEY and CDR2 SMNVEV (reference sequence). This chain's CDR3 is CASSRISGQGQAEGYTF. CDR3 in DNA: TGTGCCAGCAGTCGTATCTCGGGGCAGGGGCAAGCAGAGGGCTACACCTTC.

V usage is TRBV9 and J usage is TRBJ1-6; TRBD1 is a possible D gene (5 bases). CDR1 and CDR2 (germline): SGDLS, YYNGEE. There are 13 residues in the CDR3. V was cut by 2 bases and J by 8 bases, with 8 bases left in between. The CDR3 protein is CASSVQGYSPLHF. The CDR3, as DNA: TGTGCCAGCAGCGTGCAGGGATATTCACCCCTCCACTTT.

The sample holds one count of this clone. V usage is TRBV27 and J usage is TRBJ1-5; D may be TRBD1 (6 bases). Germline loops: CDR1 MNHEY, CDR2 SMNVEV (reference sequence). The CDR3 is made up of 14 amino acids. Trimming shortened V by 6 bases and J by 4 bases, and 13 bases separated the two germline ends. The CDR3 nucleotides read TGTGCCAGCAGAGGGGGGGGGTTTAATCAGCCCCAGCATTTT. Its translation is CASRGGGFNQPQHF.

The rearrangement uses TRBV5-8 and TRBJ1-4; TRBD1 is a possible D gene (5 bases). Germline V lookup: CDR1 SGHTS, CDR2 YDEGEE. V lost 4 bases to trimming and J lost 0 bases, with 10 bases between them. CDR3 length equals 15 residues. The CDR3 sequence is CASSGGQATNEKLFF. Here the CDR3 DNA reads TGTGCCAGCAGCGGCGGACAAGCAACTAATGAAAAACTGTTTTTT.

This chain connects TRBV18 to TRBJ1-2; 10 bases map to TRBD1. Trimming took 4 bases from V and 7 from J; bases not matched to a gene: 15. CDR3 length: 17 amino acids. Germline assignment: CDR1 KGHSH and CDR2 LQKENI. This CDR3 reads CASSLRRDRGGAGGYTF. In DNA form, the CDR3 reads TGTGCCAGCTCACTTCGGAGGGACAGGGGAGGGGCTGGTGGCTACACCTTC. Variable domain in full (rest from reference TRBV18 and TRBJ1-2): NAGVMQNPRHLVRRRGQEARLRCSPMKGHSHVYWYRQLPEEGLKFMVYLQKENIIDESGMPKERFSAEFPKEGPSILRIQQVVRGDSAAYFCASSLRRDRGGAGGYTFGSGTRLTVV.

This clone was found once. The V and J genes are TRBV5-1 and TRBJ2-2; 8 positions match TRBD1. Germline V gives CDR1 SGHRS, CDR2 YFSETQ. V dropped 5 bases and J dropped 6; count of bases not matched to a gene: 9. This CDR3 is 15 amino acids long. In DNA, the CDR3 is TGCGCCAGCAGTCGGACAGGGCTGGTACCCGGGGAGCTGTTTTTT. Amino acids: CASSRTGLVPGELFF.

The gene calls are TRBV7-3 and TRBJ2-7; 7 bases map to TRBD1. CDR1 is SGHTA, CDR2 FQGTGA, per germline. The CDR3 spans 14 residues. Unmatched junction bases numbered 1, after V lost 2 bases and J lost 0 bases. The CDR3 bases are TGTGCCAGCAGCTTAGGGGACAGCTCCTACGAGCAGTACTTC. Translation gives CASSLGDSSYEQYF.

V usage is TRBV30 and J usage is TRBJ2-1, with 8 nucleotides matching TRBD1. The junction had 4 bases not matched to a gene; V was cut back by 6 bases and J by 3 bases. CDR1 and CDR2 from the germline V gene are GTSNPN and SVGIG (reference sequence). This CDR3 is 13 amino acids long. The DNA of the CDR3 is TGTGCCTGTCACAGGGGGAGCTACAATGAGCAGTTCTTC. This translates into CACHRGSYNEQFF. Supplemented by reference TRBV30 and TRBJ2-1, the full variable domain reads SQTIHQWPATLVQPVGSPLSLECTVEGTSNPNLYWYRQAAGRGLQLLFYSVGIGQISSEVPQNLSASRPQDRQFILSSKKLLLSDSGFYLCACHRGSYNEQFFGPGTRLTVL.